This T cell receptor (beta chain) was recovered during a study of T cell responses to AZD1222 COVID-19 vaccine. The study, taken as a whole, reports: Donors were chiefly white British, with a greater number of females, and clonal diversity was perhaps underestimated.

Germline CDR1 reads SNHLY; CDR2 reads FYNNEI. V lost 6 bases and J lost 5, with 19 bases in between. CDR3 length: 15 amino acids. Profiling relied on immunoSEQ multiplex PCR, and the TCRdb table lists in-frame clones only, not all of them. The sample holds under 200,000 clones; roughly nine tenths are singletons and the top ten take 1.5% to 2%. About this clone: The antigen is unknown.

This chain connects TRBV2 to TRBJ1-2; no firm D call. This specimen was peripheral blood, taken on day 0 of AZD1222 vaccination. This clonotype was obtained from an adult in good health. This CDR3 reads CASRARTLGRYGYTF. The CDR3 DNA is TGTGCCAGCAGAGCGAGGACGCTTGGGCGGTATGGCTACACCTTC. Variable domain in full (rest from reference TRBV2 and TRBJ1-2): EPEVTQTPSHQVTQMGQEVILRCVPISNHLYFYWYRQILGQKVEFLVSFYNNEISEKSEIFDDQFSVERPDGSNFTLKIRSTKLEDSAMYFCASRARTLGRYGYTFGSGTRLTVV.